These T cell receptor beta chains were read from a single sample in a study of cytomegalovirus exposure and HLA in healthy donors. Some clones are missing from TCRdb's copy, which holds only in-frame ones; the method was immunoSEQ multiplex PCR. The table includes approximately 100,000 clones, about four fifths detected once. The specimen sequenced was PBMCs. These receptors all stem from a man in his late teens or twenties in good health and CMV-seropositive. CDR3s include the opening cysteine and the closing phenylalanine or tryptophan. Fields, in order: clone size, V gene, D gene, J gene, CDR3 DNA, CDR3 protein. A D gene is named only where the DNA matches it firmly. Expanded clones are given a class, and other clones once, few, many or no size at all.

few	TRBV2	-	TRBJ2-7	TGTGCCAGCAGTTCGTTTGTCGGGGCCTACGAGCAGTACTTC	CASSSFVGAYEQYF
once	TRBV7-8	-	TRBJ2-7	TGTGCCAGCAGCCTTAGGGGGGGGCATCGGGAGCAGTACTTC	CASSLRGGHREQYF
-	TRBV27	-	TRBJ2-5	TGTGCCAGCAGTTTAATTAGGGCCCCGGGGGAGACCCAGTACTTC	CASSLIRAPGETQYF
-	TRBV19	-	TRBJ2-7	TGTGCCAGTAGTTACCGGGGCTACGAGCAGTACTTC	CASSYRGYEQYF
-	TRBV28	-	TRBJ2-4	TGTGCCAGCAGTCCCCCCTTCGGTCAGACTCTAGCCAAAAACATTCAGTACTTC	CASSPPFGQTLAKNIQYF
-	TRBV5-1	-	TRBJ2-1	TGCGCCAGCAGCTTAGCACTACCCAGCGATGAGCAGTTCTTC	CASSLALPSDEQFF
-	TRBV13	-	TRBJ2-2	TGTGCCAGCAGCTTAGTCCGGACTACTACCGGGGAGCTGTTTTTT	CASSLVRTTTGELFF
-	TRBV19	-	TRBJ1-6	TGTGCCAGTCGAGGCCAGCCTAATTCACCCCTCCACTTT	CASRGQPNSPLHF
-	TRBV28	-	TRBJ1-5	TGTGCCAGCAGTTCCCAGTCGACAAATAGCAATCAGCCCCAGCATTTT	CASSSQSTNSNQPQHF
-	TRBV9	-	TRBJ2-5	TGTGCCAGCAGCGTCCAAGGGGCCTTTCAAGAGACCCAGTACTTC	CASSVQGAFQETQYF
-	TRBV6-5	-	TRBJ2-2	TGTGCCAGCAGTTACTCACTCGGGGGGCGTACCGGGGAGCTGTTTTTT	CASSYSLGGRTGELFF
-	TRBV7-6	TRBD1	TRBJ1-4	TGTGCCAGCAGCTTAGCACAGGGGGTGTCTAATGAAAAACTGTTTTTT	CASSLAQGVSNEKLFF
-	TRBV11-2	TRBD1	TRBJ1-2	TGTGCCAGCAGCTTGACAGGGACAATCTATGGCTACACCTTC	CASSLTGTIYGYTF
-	TRBV18	-	TRBJ2-2	TGTGCCAGCTCACCAGTCGTAACGAACACCGGGGAGCTGTTTTTT	CASSPVVTNTGELFF
-	TRBV13	-	TRBJ2-7	TGTGCCAGCAGCTTAGGACAGACTATGGGGGGGTACTTC	CASSLGQTMGGYF